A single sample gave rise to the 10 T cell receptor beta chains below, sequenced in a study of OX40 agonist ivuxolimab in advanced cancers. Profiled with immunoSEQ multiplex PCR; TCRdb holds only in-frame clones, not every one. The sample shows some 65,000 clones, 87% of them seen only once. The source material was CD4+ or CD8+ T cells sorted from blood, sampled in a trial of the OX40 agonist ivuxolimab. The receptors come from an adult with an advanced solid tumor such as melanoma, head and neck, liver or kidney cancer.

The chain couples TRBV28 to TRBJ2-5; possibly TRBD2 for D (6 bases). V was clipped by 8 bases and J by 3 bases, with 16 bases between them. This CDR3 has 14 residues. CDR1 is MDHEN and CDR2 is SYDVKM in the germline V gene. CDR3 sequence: CASGLLAGKETQYF. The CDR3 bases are TGTGCCAGCGGCCTACTGGCGGGAAAAGAGACCCAGTACTTC.

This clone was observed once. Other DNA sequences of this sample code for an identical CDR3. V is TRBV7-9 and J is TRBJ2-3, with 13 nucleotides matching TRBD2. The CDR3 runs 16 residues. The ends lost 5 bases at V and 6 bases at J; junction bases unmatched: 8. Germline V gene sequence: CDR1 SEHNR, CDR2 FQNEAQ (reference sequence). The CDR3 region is CASSSGLAGVADTQYF. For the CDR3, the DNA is TGTGCCAGCAGCAGCGGACTAGCGGGAGTAGCGGATACGCAGTATTTT.

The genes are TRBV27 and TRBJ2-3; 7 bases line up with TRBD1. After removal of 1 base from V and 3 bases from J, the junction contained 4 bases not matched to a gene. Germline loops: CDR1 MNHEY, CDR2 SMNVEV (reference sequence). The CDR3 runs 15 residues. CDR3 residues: CASSLWTGSTDTQYF. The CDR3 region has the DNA TGTGCCAGCAGTTTATGGACAGGATCTACAGATACGCAGTATTTT.

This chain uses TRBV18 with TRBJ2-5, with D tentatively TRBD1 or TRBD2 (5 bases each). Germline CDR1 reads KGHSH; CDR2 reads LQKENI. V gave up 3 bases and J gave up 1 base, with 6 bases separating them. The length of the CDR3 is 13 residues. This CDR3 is CASSPGTQETQYF. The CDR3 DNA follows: TGTGCCAGCTCACCGGGGACCCAAGAGACCCAGTACTTC.

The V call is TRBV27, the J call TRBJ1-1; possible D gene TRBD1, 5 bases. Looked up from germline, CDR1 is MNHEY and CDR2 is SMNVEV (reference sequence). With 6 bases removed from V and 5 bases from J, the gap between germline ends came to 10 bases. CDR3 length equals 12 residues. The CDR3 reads CASRAGGTEAFF. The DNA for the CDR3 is TGTGCCAGCAGAGCCGGGGGGACTGAAGCTTTCTTT.

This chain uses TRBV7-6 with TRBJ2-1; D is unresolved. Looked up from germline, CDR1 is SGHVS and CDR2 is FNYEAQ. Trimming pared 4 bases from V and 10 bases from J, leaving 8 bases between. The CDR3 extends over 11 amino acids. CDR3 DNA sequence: TGTGCCAGCAGCTCCCCCTGGGAGCAGTTCTTC. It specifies CASSSPWEQFF.

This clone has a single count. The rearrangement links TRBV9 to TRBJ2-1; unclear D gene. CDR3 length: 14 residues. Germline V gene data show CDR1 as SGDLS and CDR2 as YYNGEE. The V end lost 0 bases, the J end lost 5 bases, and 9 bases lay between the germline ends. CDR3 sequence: CASSVEPAHNEQFF. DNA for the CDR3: TGTGCCAGCAGCGTAGAGCCCGCCCACAATGAGCAGTTCTTC.

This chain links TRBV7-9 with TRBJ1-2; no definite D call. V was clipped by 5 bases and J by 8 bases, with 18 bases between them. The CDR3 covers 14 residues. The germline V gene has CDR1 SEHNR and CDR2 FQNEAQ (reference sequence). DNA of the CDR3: TGTGCCAGCAGCCTGGACGGTACCAATCAGGGCTACACCTTC. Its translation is CASSLDGTNQGYTF.

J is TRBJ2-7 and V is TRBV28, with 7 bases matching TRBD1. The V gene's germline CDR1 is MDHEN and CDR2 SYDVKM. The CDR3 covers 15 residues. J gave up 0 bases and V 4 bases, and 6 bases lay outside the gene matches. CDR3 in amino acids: CASSSSGTDSYEQYF. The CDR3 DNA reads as TGTGCCAGCAGTTCGTCCGGGACAGACTCCTACGAGCAGTACTTC.

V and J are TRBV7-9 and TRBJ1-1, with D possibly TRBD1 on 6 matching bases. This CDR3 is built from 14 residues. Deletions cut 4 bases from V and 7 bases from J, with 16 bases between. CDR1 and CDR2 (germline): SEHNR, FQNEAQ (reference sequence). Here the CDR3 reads CASSSSGVGDEAFF. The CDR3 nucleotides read TGTGCCAGCAGCTCATCAGGGGTTGGTGATGAAGCTTTCTTT.